This T cell receptor beta chain was documented in a study of blood T cell repertoires in COVID-19 (dated by TCRdb to between 2020 and 2021). With regard to the full study: Samples covering the acute and convalescent phases of COVID-19 were provided by collaborators in the United States, Italy and Spain. The material from the prospective study consisted of cDNA or gDNA derived from T cells, B-cell-depleted T cells, or PBMCs. Where available, HLA class I and class II types were obtained from metadata supplied by the sample provider rather than from assay-based typing. Sample metadata almost always included a de-identified subject ID, COVID-19 status, age in years and sex. Samples came from the ongoing ImmuneRACE study (first 160 participants) plus 1,254 subjects from 6 global collaborators. Deeply sampled blood TCRbeta repertoires from subjects exposed to, actively infected with, or recovered from COVID-19 were included in the dataset. The repertoires were released in a freely available public database meant as a resource for research on the immune response to SARS-CoV-2.

In the case of this clone: Its binding antigen is unknown. No base quality information exists; no much larger clone differs at one position.

TCRbeta CDR3 regions were amplified from genomic DNA using the immunoSEQ Assay, a bias-controlled multiplex PCR. On the study's bioinformatics: The number of nucleated cells in each sample was estimated by amplification of reference gene primers within the assay. To quantify the absolute abundance of each unique TCRbeta CDR3 rearrangement, sequence reads were collapsed and filtered. For each sample, productive Simpson clonality was calculated as the square root of Simpson's diversity index across productive rearrangements. TCRdb limited this immuneACCESS table to in-frame rearrangements with V and J called. A share of clones is missing; checked studies link under half to unresolved V genes, and the rest is unexplained. That table gives V, J and clone size, and the DNA gave D and trimming. Counted in this sample were about 260,000 clones; around 87% of them appeared once. The ten largest clones take up over 1.2% of the sample.

Including the terminal cysteine and phenylalanine, the CDR3 comprises 15 residues. Of all the DNA, just the CDR3 is kept, 45 bases in frame from base 1. The study at large found these results: The amount of clinical and demographic metadata varied by source and participant and was provided uncurated.

Another Seattle source contributed samples from volunteer blood donors who had recovered from COVID-19. Collaborating institutions collected whole blood in K2EDTA tubes following their own protocols. Collaborator samples were shipped for TCRbeta analysis as frozen whole blood, isolated PBMCs, or DNA extracted from either sample type. Input material: peripheral blood. This receptor chain uses TRBV21-1 and TRBJ2-1; the table gives TRBD2 as D, unverified against the DNA. TRBV21-1 is assigned pseudogene status. The receptor was derived from a middle-aged woman who had recovered from COVID-19. The CDR3 protein sequence reads: CASSKGLAEINEQFF. Here is the DNA: TGTGCCAGCAGCAAGGGACTAGCGGAAATCAATGAGCAGTTCTTC.